The rows below give T cell receptor beta chains drawn from one sample of a study of blood T cell repertoires in COVID-19. Clones were sequenced by immunoSEQ multiplex PCR, and TCRdb holds only the in-frame ones, with some missing. This table has tens of thousands of clones, around four fifths appearing once. The sequencing sample was made of peripheral blood. The receptors here all came from a human donor in a cohort sampled during active COVID-19. Both conserved end residues are part of each CDR3. Fields, in order: CDR3 protein, CDR3 DNA, D gene, V gene, clone size, J gene. D genes are given only for firm matches. Clone size appears in some rows only: once, few, many, or a class for an expanded clone.

cdr3_aa: CATSDPGTSGYEQYF; cdr3_nt: TGTGCCACCAGTGACCCCGGGACTAGCGGCTACGAGCAGTACTTC; d_call: TRBD2; v_call: TRBV24-1; clone_size: .; j_call: TRBJ2-7
cdr3_aa: CATKSDSAREKLFF; cdr3_nt: TGTGCCACCAAGTCCGACAGTGCTAGGGAAAAACTGTTTTTT; d_call: .; v_call: TRBV28; clone_size: .; j_call: TRBJ1-4
cdr3_aa: CASGISTDTQYF; cdr3_nt: TGTGCTAGTGGTATATCCACAGATACGCAGTATTTT; d_call: .; v_call: TRBV12-5; clone_size: few; j_call: TRBJ2-3
cdr3_aa: CASSLGTLAGGFYEQYF; cdr3_nt: TGTGCCAGCAGTTTAGGCACACTAGCGGGAGGGTTCTACGAGCAGTACTTC; d_call: TRBD2; v_call: TRBV27; clone_size: few; j_call: TRBJ2-7
cdr3_aa: CASSRDRGFYEQYF; cdr3_nt: TGTGCCAGCAGCCGGGACAGGGGATTTTACGAGCAGTACTTC; d_call: TRBD1; v_call: TRBV6-5; clone_size: few; j_call: TRBJ2-7
cdr3_aa: CAWSPGQGSHSPLHF; cdr3_nt: TGTGCCTGGAGTCCTGGACAGGGGTCCCATTCACCCCTCCACTTT; d_call: TRBD1; v_call: TRBV30; clone_size: few; j_call: TRBJ1-6
cdr3_aa: CASSWGGTSGATDTQYF; cdr3_nt: TGCGCCAGCAGCTGGGGAGGGACTAGCGGTGCCACAGATACGCAGTATTTT; d_call: TRBD2; v_call: TRBV5-1; clone_size: .; j_call: TRBJ2-3
cdr3_aa: CASGDSYEQYF; cdr3_nt: TGCGCCAGTGGGGACAGCTACGAGCAGTACTTC; d_call: TRBD1; v_call: TRBV10-1; clone_size: .; j_call: TRBJ2-7
cdr3_aa: CASRSGGGPGLYTQYF; cdr3_nt: TGTGCCAGCAGATCAGGTGGGGGCCCTGGCCTGTATACGCAGTATTTT; d_call: .; v_call: TRBV2; clone_size: .; j_call: TRBJ2-3
cdr3_aa: CASSPTGTGGVGTQYF; cdr3_nt: TGCGCCAGCAGCCCTACCGGGACAGGGGGCGTAGGGACCCAGTACTTC; d_call: TRBD1; v_call: TRBV5-1; clone_size: .; j_call: TRBJ2-5
cdr3_aa: CASSLAPGAGGYTF; cdr3_nt: TGTGCCAGCAGTTTGGCCCCGGGAGCTGGTGGCTACACCTTC; d_call: .; v_call: TRBV27; clone_size: .; j_call: TRBJ1-2
cdr3_aa: CASSQANYGYTF; cdr3_nt: TGTGCCAGCAGCCAGGCTAACTATGGCTACACCTTC; d_call: .; v_call: TRBV6-5; clone_size: .; j_call: TRBJ1-2
cdr3_aa: CASSESLELTEAFF; cdr3_nt: TGTGCCAGCAGCGAGAGCCTCGAGCTCACTGAAGCTTTCTTT; d_call: .; v_call: TRBV9; clone_size: .; j_call: TRBJ1-1
cdr3_aa: CASSAGSMDQPQHF; cdr3_nt: TGCGCCAGCAGCGCAGGGTCTATGGATCAGCCCCAGCATTTT; d_call: .; v_call: TRBV5-1; clone_size: .; j_call: TRBJ1-5
cdr3_aa: CASSLGTGTNTEAFF; cdr3_nt: TGCGCCAGCAGCTTAGGGACAGGGACGAACACTGAAGCTTTCTTT; d_call: TRBD1; v_call: TRBV5-1; clone_size: .; j_call: TRBJ1-1
cdr3_aa: CASSFGGAGTDTQYF; cdr3_nt: TGTGCCAGCAGCTTCGGGGGAGCGGGCACAGATACGCAGTATTTT; d_call: .; v_call: TRBV5-4; clone_size: .; j_call: TRBJ2-3
cdr3_aa: CASSPGYGAEAFF; cdr3_nt: TGTGCCAGCAGCCCGGGGTACGGGGCTGAAGCTTTCTTT; d_call: .; v_call: TRBV7-3; clone_size: .; j_call: TRBJ1-1
cdr3_aa: CASSEFGRGRSGANVLTF; cdr3_nt: TGTGCCAGCAGTGAATTCGGCAGGGGGCGTTCTGGGGCCAACGTCCTGACTTTC; d_call: TRBD1; v_call: TRBV6-1; clone_size: .; j_call: TRBJ2-6
cdr3_aa: CASSAQGYGYTF; cdr3_nt: TGTGCCAGCAGTGCACAGGGCTATGGCTACACCTTC; d_call: .; v_call: TRBV6-2/TRBV6-3; clone_size: .; j_call: TRBJ1-2
cdr3_aa: CASSLQYSNQPQHF; cdr3_nt: TGTGCCAGCAGCCTACAGTATAGCAATCAGCCCCAGCATTTT; d_call: .; v_call: TRBV3-1/TRBV3-2; clone_size: .; j_call: TRBJ1-5
cdr3_aa: CAWSGGANEKLFF; cdr3_nt: TGTGCCTGGAGTGGGGGAGCTAATGAAAAACTGTTTTTT; d_call: .; v_call: TRBV30; clone_size: .; j_call: TRBJ1-4
cdr3_aa: CASSQTDYEQYF; cdr3_nt: TGTGCCAGCAGCCAAACAGATTACGAGCAGTACTTC; d_call: .; v_call: TRBV3-1/TRBV3-2; clone_size: .; j_call: TRBJ2-7
cdr3_aa: CASSLTTLAEQYF; cdr3_nt: TGTGCCAGCAGCTTGACGACACTGGCCGAGCAGTACTTC; d_call: .; v_call: TRBV11-2; clone_size: .; j_call: TRBJ2-7
cdr3_aa: CASSFSRTGGSSSYNEQFF; cdr3_nt: TGCGCCAGCAGCTTTAGCCGGACAGGGGGCTCGAGCTCCTACAATGAGCAGTTCTTC; d_call: TRBD1; v_call: TRBV5-1; clone_size: .; j_call: TRBJ2-1
cdr3_aa: CSVVNRGTDTQYF; cdr3_nt: TGCAGCGTTGTTAATCGGGGAACAGATACGCAGTATTTT; d_call: .; v_call: TRBV29-1; clone_size: .; j_call: TRBJ2-3
cdr3_aa: CASSRDIGGYTF; cdr3_nt: TGTGCCAGCAGCCGAGACATTGGTGGCTACACCTTC; d_call: .; v_call: TRBV12-3/TRBV12-4; clone_size: .; j_call: TRBJ1-2
cdr3_aa: CSVARTGLNEKLFF; cdr3_nt: TGCAGCGTTGCCCGGACAGGATTAAATGAAAAACTGTTTTTT; d_call: TRBD1; v_call: TRBV29-1; clone_size: .; j_call: TRBJ1-4
cdr3_aa: CASSLRQGTEAFF; cdr3_nt: TGTGCCAGCAGCTTACGACAGGGCACTGAAGCTTTCTTT; d_call: TRBD1; v_call: TRBV11-2; clone_size: .; j_call: TRBJ1-1
cdr3_aa: CASSSGAYGYTF; cdr3_nt: TGTGCCAGCAGTTCAGGGGCCTATGGCTACACCTTC; d_call: .; v_call: TRBV6-5; clone_size: .; j_call: TRBJ1-2
cdr3_aa: CASSTAGYSYEQYF; cdr3_nt: TGTGCCAGCAGTACAGCGGGTTACTCCTACGAGCAGTACTTC; d_call: .; v_call: TRBV6-2/TRBV6-3; clone_size: .; j_call: TRBJ2-7
cdr3_aa: CASSYSGSSYNEQFF; cdr3_nt: TGTGCCAGCAGCTACTCCGGGAGCTCCTACAATGAGCAGTTCTTC; d_call: .; v_call: TRBV2; clone_size: few; j_call: TRBJ2-1
cdr3_aa: CASTIRGQGAGEQFF; cdr3_nt: TGTGCCAGCACCATAAGAGGACAGGGGGCAGGTGAGCAGTTCTTC; d_call: TRBD1; v_call: TRBV6-6; clone_size: .; j_call: TRBJ2-1
cdr3_aa: CASRTLDRVKEKLFF; cdr3_nt: TGTGCCAGCAGGACCCTGGACAGGGTAAAGGAAAAACTGTTTTTT; d_call: TRBD1; v_call: TRBV2; clone_size: .; j_call: TRBJ1-4
cdr3_aa: CASSFPSGGQVEKLFF; cdr3_nt: TGTGCCAGCAGTTTCCCCTCGGGGGGGCAGGTGGAAAAACTGTTTTTT; d_call: .; v_call: TRBV28; clone_size: .; j_call: TRBJ1-4
cdr3_aa: CASSLGIGDLLRETQYF; cdr3_nt: TGTGCCAGCAGCTTAGGAATCGGGGACTTACTTCGAGAGACCCAGTACTTC; d_call: .; v_call: TRBV5-4; clone_size: .; j_call: TRBJ2-5
cdr3_aa: CASRLAGETQYF; cdr3_nt: TGTGCCAGTCGACTAGCGGGAGAAACGCAGTATTTT; d_call: TRBD2; v_call: TRBV19; clone_size: .; j_call: TRBJ2-3
cdr3_aa: CASSLESGVTGELFF; cdr3_nt: TGCGCCAGCAGCTTGGAGTCAGGGGTGACCGGGGAGCTGTTTTTT; d_call: .; v_call: TRBV5-1; clone_size: .; j_call: TRBJ2-2
cdr3_aa: CASSPTSSYEQYF; cdr3_nt: TGTGCCAGCAGTCCGACTAGCAGCTACGAGCAGTACTTC; d_call: TRBD2; v_call: TRBV27; clone_size: .; j_call: TRBJ2-7
cdr3_aa: CASSLFIRGGELFF; cdr3_nt: TGTGCCAGCAGTCTATTTATCCGGGGGGGGGAGCTGTTTTTT; d_call: .; v_call: TRBV6-5; clone_size: .; j_call: TRBJ2-2
cdr3_aa: CTSSLNSGGGRSQYF; cdr3_nt: TGCACCAGCAGCTTAAATTCCGGGGGTGGCAGGTCCCAGTACTTC; d_call: .; v_call: TRBV5-1; clone_size: .; j_call: TRBJ2-5
cdr3_aa: CASSHTGSLSYNEQFF; cdr3_nt: TGCGCCAGCAGCCATACAGGGTCCCTCTCCTACAATGAGCAGTTCTTC; d_call: .; v_call: TRBV4-1; clone_size: .; j_call: TRBJ2-1
cdr3_aa: CASSPTRWGLGTDTQYF; cdr3_nt: TGTGCCAGCAGTCCAACCCGGTGGGGGCTCGGCACAGATACGCAGTATTTT; d_call: .; v_call: TRBV27; clone_size: .; j_call: TRBJ2-3
cdr3_aa: CASSFLLGAAEAFF; cdr3_nt: TGTGCCAGCAGTTTTCTTCTAGGGGCGGCTGAAGCTTTCTTT; d_call: .; v_call: TRBV27; clone_size: .; j_call: TRBJ1-1
cdr3_aa: CASSLGLGNNEQFF; cdr3_nt: TGTGCCAGCAGCTTGGGACTAGGAAACAATGAGCAGTTCTTC; d_call: TRBD2; v_call: TRBV11-2; clone_size: .; j_call: TRBJ2-1
cdr3_aa: CASSLQGGTGELFF; cdr3_nt: TGTGCCAGCAGTTTACAGGGGGGCACCGGGGAGCTGTTTTTT; d_call: TRBD1; v_call: TRBV2; clone_size: .; j_call: TRBJ2-2
cdr3_aa: CASSLALSDTGELFF; cdr3_nt: TGTGCCAGCAGCTTAGCGTTGAGCGACACCGGGGAGCTGTTTTTT; d_call: .; v_call: TRBV7-8; clone_size: .; j_call: TRBJ2-2
cdr3_aa: CSGDSFMNTEAFF; cdr3_nt: TGCAGCGGGGACAGCTTCATGAACACTGAAGCTTTCTTT; d_call: TRBD1; v_call: TRBV29-1; clone_size: .; j_call: TRBJ1-1
cdr3_aa: CASSQDGGESTDTQYF; cdr3_nt: TGTGCCAGCAGCCAAGACGGGGGAGAGTCGACAGATACGCAGTATTTT; d_call: .; v_call: TRBV4-2; clone_size: .; j_call: TRBJ2-3
cdr3_aa: CASSRTQGITDTQYF; cdr3_nt: TGTGCCAGCAGTCGTACCCAGGGCATAACAGATACGCAGTATTTT; d_call: .; v_call: TRBV3-1/TRBV3-2; clone_size: .; j_call: TRBJ2-3